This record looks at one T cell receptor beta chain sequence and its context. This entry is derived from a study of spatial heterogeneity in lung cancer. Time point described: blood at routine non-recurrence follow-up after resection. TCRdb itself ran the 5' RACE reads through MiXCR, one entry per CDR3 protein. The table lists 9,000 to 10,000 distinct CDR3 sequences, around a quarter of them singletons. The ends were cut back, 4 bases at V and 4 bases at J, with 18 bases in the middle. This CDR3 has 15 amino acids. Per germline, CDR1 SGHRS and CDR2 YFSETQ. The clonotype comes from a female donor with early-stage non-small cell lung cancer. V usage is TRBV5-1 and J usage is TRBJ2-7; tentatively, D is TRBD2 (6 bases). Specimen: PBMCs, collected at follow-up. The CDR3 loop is CASSKGLKQNYEQYF. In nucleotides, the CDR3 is TGCGCCAGCAGCAAAGGACTAAAACAAAATTACGAGCAGTACTTC. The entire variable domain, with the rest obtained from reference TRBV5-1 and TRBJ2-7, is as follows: KAGVTQTPRYLIKTRGQQVTLSCSPISGHRSVSWYQQTPGQGLQFLFEYFSETQRNKGNFPGRFSGRQFSNSRSEMNVSTLELGDSALYLCASSKGLKQNYEQYFGPGTRLTVT.